The present TCR beta chain was sequenced within a study of blood T cell repertoires in COVID-19. This CDR3 has 17 residues. V lost 0 bases, J lost 4 bases, and 9 bases stayed unmatched. Per germline, CDR1 LNHDA and CDR2 SQIVND (reference sequence). The repertoire was sequenced with immunoSEQ multiplex PCR; TCRdb's copy has only in-frame clones and lacks some. The sample holds 360,000 or so clones, 80% to 85% seen once. This sequence joins TRBV19 and TRBJ1-2; TRBD1 agrees at 9 bases. The sequence came from a woman between 45 and 60 years old who had recovered from COVID-19. The sequenced material came from PBMCs or T cells enriched from blood (not recorded which). As DNA, the CDR3 is TGTGCCAGTAGTATAGAAGGAACAGGGGGCCAAATCTATGGCTACACCTTC. Its protein product is CASSIEGTGGQIYGYTF.